This TCR beta chain was sequenced for a study of blood T cell repertoires in COVID-19 (dated by TCRdb to 2018 to 2020). Regarding the research as a whole: Collaborator samples came from the United States, Italy and Spain and covered acute and convalescent phases of COVID-19. A de-identified subject ID, COVID-19 status, age in years and sex were almost always included in the sample metadata. The samples were drawn from the first 160 participants of the ongoing ImmuneRACE study and from 950 to 1,500 subjects provided by 6 global collaborators. The dataset comprised deeply sampled blood TCRbeta repertoires from subjects exposed to, actively infected with, or recovered from COVID-19. The prospective study material was composed of cDNA or gDNA derived from T cells, B-cell-depleted T cells, or PBMCs. HLA class I and class II types, where available, came from metadata supplied by the sample provider rather than from assay-based typing. A freely available public database, intended as a resource for researchers studying the immune response to SARS-CoV-2, is where the repertoires were released. Broad study findings and their caveats: How much clinical and demographic metadata was included differed by source and by participant, and the metadata was provided uncurated.

The collaborating institutions used their own protocols to collect whole blood in K2EDTA tubes. For TCRbeta analysis, collaborators shipped samples as frozen whole blood, isolated PBMCs, or DNA extracted from either of those sample types. The CDR3 starts with the cysteine, ends with the phenylalanine, and has 16 residues. Only CDR3 DNA remains: 48 bases, in frame from the first base. V is pared back by 3 bases and J by 0 bases, with 13 bases lying between the germline termini. From a lookup of the germline V gene, CDR1 and CDR2 are SGHDT and YYEEEE. TCRbeta CDR3 regions were amplified from genomic DNA using the immunoSEQ Assay, a bias-controlled multiplex PCR. Concerning the study's data processing: The number of nucleated cells in each sample was estimated by amplification of reference gene primers within the assay. Sequence reads were collapsed and filtered to measure the absolute abundance of every unique TCRbeta CDR3 rearrangement. Productive Simpson clonality was computed per sample as the square root of Simpson's diversity index over productive rearrangements. TCRdb holds this immuneACCESS table with in-frame rearrangements only. Some clones are missing; in checked studies, unresolved V genes explain under half, and the rest has no known cause. The DNA was the basis for D and trimming; V, J and clone size are from that table. Present in this sample are about 210,000 clones, about 92% of which were seen just once. The ten largest clones represent 1.2% of the sample.

On this clone: Its antigen has not been determined. Base qualities are not provided; no much larger clone lies one nucleotide away.

The sequence joins TRBV5-6 to TRBJ1-5; too little of a D gene remains to name it. The specimen was peripheral blood. This sequence was found in a man under 40 with acute or convalescent COVID-19. The CDR3 reads CASSSQSGISNQPQHF. The nucleotides are TGTGCCAGCAGCTCCCAGTCGGGGATTAGCAATCAGCCCCAGCATTTT.